This TCR beta chain was profiled in a study of shared clonotypes between healthy human individuals. The V end lost 6 bases, the J end lost 8 bases, and 22 bases lay between the germline ends. The CDR3 is 15 residues long. CDR1 is SGHVS, CDR2 FQNEAQ, per germline. Study outcomes and limitations: Among non-shared clonotypes, generation probabilities were lower than among those shared by all four donors. As a rule, naive subsets had a larger estimated richness than memory subsets.

With respect to this clone: No antigen is known for it.

Libraries were prepared by immunoSEQ multiplex PCR; TCRdb keeps only in-frame clonotypes and omits some of them. Among some 660,000 clones listed, approximately 73% were seen once. This TCR was sampled from a woman between 25 and 40 years old in good health. Sequences were obtained from memory CD4+ T cells sorted from blood. Noted subset: CD45RA-negative fraction. The chain is built from TRBV7-8 and TRBJ1-2; D might be TRBD1 (6 bases). The CDR3 protein is CASRKGDPGKRGYTF. The CDR3, as DNA: TGTGCCAGCAGGAAGGGGGACCCCGGGAAGAGGGGCTACACCTTC.